The present entry profiles one T cell receptor beta chain with its context. The antigen is not known. The CDR3 covers 16 residues. Germline CDR1 is SGHVS and CDR2 is FNYEAQ. V was trimmed by 3 bases and J by 2 bases, leaving 14 bases between them. The data were taken from a study of cytomegalovirus exposure and HLA in healthy donors. Study outcomes and limitations: With later analysis, a missense DCLRE1C variant became linked to TCR beta V- and J-gene trimming. Researchers reportedly found TCR beta sequences accurately predicted most subjects' HLA-A and HLA-B alleles. Some V segments (TRBV6-2 and TRBV6-3 among them) were excluded as indistinguishable.

Researchers ran the PCR with 60 Vbeta and 13 Jbeta primers. Profiling relied on immunoSEQ multiplex PCR, and the TCRdb table lists in-frame clones only, not all of them. This table holds 180,000 or so clones, around 80% found once. The chain recombines TRBV7-6 with TRBJ1-3; no reliable D call. This sequence was found in a man aged 18 to 29 in good health and CMV-seronegative. The sample comprised PBMCs. The chain's CDR3 is CASSLLTGGAGNTIYF. The DNA of the CDR3 is TGTGCCAGCAGCTTGCTAACGGGAGGAGCTGGAAACACCATATATTTT.